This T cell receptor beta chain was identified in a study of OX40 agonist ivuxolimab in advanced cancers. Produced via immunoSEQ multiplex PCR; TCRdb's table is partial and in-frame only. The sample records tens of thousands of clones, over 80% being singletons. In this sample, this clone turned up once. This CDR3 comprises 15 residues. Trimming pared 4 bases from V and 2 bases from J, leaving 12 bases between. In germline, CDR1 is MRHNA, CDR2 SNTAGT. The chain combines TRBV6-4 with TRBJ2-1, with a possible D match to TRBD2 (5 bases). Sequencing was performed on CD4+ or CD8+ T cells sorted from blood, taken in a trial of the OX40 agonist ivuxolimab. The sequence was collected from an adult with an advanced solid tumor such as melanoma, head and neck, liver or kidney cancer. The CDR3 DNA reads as TGTGCCAGCAGTGTAGCCGAGGGCGCCTACAATGAGCAGTTCTTC. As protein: CASSVAEGAYNEQFF.